These T cell receptor beta chains were read from a single sample in a study of control samples from healthy donors and cancer patients. The protocol was immunoSEQ multiplex PCR, while the TCRdb copy is restricted to in-frame clones and leaves out a portion. The data show 150,000 to 200,000 clones, with just over 85% seen just once and approximately 1.7% held by the top ten. Sequencing input: blood. The source is a man between 18 and 29 years old in good health. Both conserved end residues are part of each CDR3. D genes are given only for firm matches. The size of a clone is reported for some rows only, either as once, few or many, or as a class for expanded clones.

clone_size	d_call	v_call	j_call	cdr3_aa	cdr3_nt
.	.	TRBV5-6	TRBJ1-2	CASSLVGANGYTF	TGTGCCAGCAGCTTGGTGGGGGCTAATGGCTACACCTTC
.	TRBD1	TRBV6-5	TRBJ1-3	CASRGQGRGNTIYF	TGTGCCAGCAGGGGACAGGGACGGGGAAACACCATATATTTT
.	TRBD1	TRBV7-9	TRBJ1-2	CASSSRQGPGYTF	TGTGCCAGCAGCTCCCGACAGGGACCTGGCTACACCTTC
.	TRBD1	TRBV27	TRBJ2-2	CASLGQGRSGELFF	TGTGCCAGCCTAGGACAGGGTAGGAGCGGGGAGCTGTTTTTT
.	TRBD2	TRBV19	TRBJ2-2	CASSSGGPLNGELFF	TGTGCCAGTAGTAGCGGGGGGCCGCTGAACGGGGAGCTGTTTTTT
.	.	TRBV27	TRBJ2-7	CASSPRVAASYEQYF	TGTGCCAGCAGTCCCCGGGTAGCGGCATCCTACGAGCAGTACTTC
.	.	TRBV12-3/TRBV12-4	TRBJ1-2	CATPGQIDGYTF	TGTGCCACACCGGGCCAGATCGATGGCTACACCTTC
.	.	TRBV29-1	TRBJ2-5	CSVVRAETQYF	TGCAGCGTTGTCAGGGCTGAGACCCAGTACTTC
.	.	TRBV20-1	TRBJ1-4	CSASLGPGDEKLFF	TGCAGTGCTAGTTTGGGACCAGGGGATGAAAAACTGTTTTTT
.	TRBD1	TRBV5-1	TRBJ2-6	CASTRTGDSGANVLTF	TGCGCCAGCACTAGGACAGGAGACTCTGGGGCCAACGTCCTGACTTTC
once	.	TRBV7-2	TRBJ2-7	CASSLELRLQRQYF	TGTGCCAGCAGCTTAGAACTGAGATTGCAGAGGCAGTACTTC
.	.	TRBV2	TRBJ1-6	CASRVDSSYNSPLHF	TGTGCCAGCAGGGTTGACAGCTCCTATAATTCACCCCTCCACTTT
.	.	TRBV5-1	TRBJ2-6	CASSLIPRDVLTF	TGCGCCAGCAGCTTGATCCCGAGAGACGTCCTGACTTTC
.	.	TRBV9	TRBJ2-3	CASSLEGGFGDTQYF	TGTGCCAGCAGCTTAGAAGGGGGGTTCGGAGATACGCAGTATTTT
.	TRBD1	TRBV6-6	TRBJ1-2	CASSYSGDRGGYTF	TGTGCCAGCAGTTACTCCGGGGACAGGGGCGGCTACACCTTC
once	.	TRBV7-8	TRBJ1-5	CASSPGIANQPQHF	TGTGCCAGCAGCCCCGGGATCGCCAATCAGCCCCAGCATTTT
.	.	TRBV11-3	TRBJ2-3	CASSKDINTDTQYF	TGTGCCAGCAGCAAAGACATTAACACAGATACGCAGTATTTT
.	.	TRBV4-2	TRBJ1-2	CASSQPSTDRTGGYTF	TGTGCCAGCAGCCAGCCTAGCACGGATAGAACAGGAGGCTACACCTTC
few	.	TRBV7-9	TRBJ1-1	CASSSSRVNTEAFF	TGTGCCAGCAGCTCGTCTCGGGTGAACACTGAAGCTTTCTTT
.	.	TRBV28	TRBJ2-5	CASSLGGMGETQYF	TGTGCCAGCAGTTTAGGCGGGATGGGAGAGACCCAGTACTTC
.	.	TRBV4-3	TRBJ2-6	CASSPRRTALQEGANVLTF	TGCGCCAGCAGCCCCAGGCGCACGGCACTTCAGGAGGGGGCCAACGTCCTGACTTTC
.	.	TRBV18	TRBJ2-7	CASSPSSGERYEQYF	TGTGCCAGCTCACCGTCTTCGGGGGAACGCTACGAGCAGTACTTC
once	.	TRBV11-2	TRBJ2-3	CASSIPGLIGLYTQYF	TGTGCCAGCAGCATACCAGGACTAATCGGCCTCTATACGCAGTATTTT
.	.	TRBV3-1/TRBV3-2	TRBJ1-3	CASSQDRGDTIYF	TGTGCCAGCAGCCAAGATCGAGGGGACACCATATATTTT
.	.	TRBV7-3	TRBJ2-1	CASSLNVEADEQFF	TGTGCCAGCAGCTTAAACGTAGAGGCGGATGAGCAGTTCTTC
.	.	TRBV6-1	TRBJ1-6	CASSEPKVPYNSPLHF	TGTGCCAGCAGTGAACCCAAGGTGCCCTATAATTCACCCCTCCACTTT
few	.	TRBV5-1	TRBJ2-7	CASSLVVAPYEQYF	TGCGCCAGCAGCTTGGTGGTAGCGCCCTACGAGCAGTACTTC
.	.	TRBV5-8	TRBJ2-5	CASSHISRDETQYF	TGTGCCAGCAGCCATATCAGCAGGGATGAGACCCAGTACTTC
.	.	TRBV5-6	TRBJ1-2	CASSLYPGSYTF	TGTGCCAGCAGCTTGTATCCGGGTAGCTACACCTTC
.	TRBD1	TRBV7-3	TRBJ2-1	CASSLGTGRYEQFF	TGTGCCAGCAGCTTAGGGACAGGGAGGTATGAGCAGTTCTTC
.	.	TRBV5-8	TRBJ2-5	CASSQLAVKETQYF	TGTGCCAGCAGCCAACTCGCAGTAAAAGAGACCCAGTACTTC
.	.	TRBV7-8	TRBJ1-2	CASSLALGSGAGYTF	TGTGCCAGCAGCTTAGCGCTAGGGTCTGGCGCGGGCTACACCTTC
.	TRBD1	TRBV5-5	TRBJ2-2	CASSLSTGGDTGELFF	TGTGCCAGCAGCTTATCGACAGGGGGCGACACCGGGGAGCTGTTTTTT
.	.	TRBV3-1/TRBV3-2	TRBJ2-3	CASSQAQPGADTQYF	TGTGCCAGCAGCCAAGCACAACCAGGGGCAGATACGCAGTATTTT
.	.	TRBV16	TRBJ2-5	CASSQSLPGDETQYF	TGTGCCAGCAGCCAATCTCTTCCAGGCGACGAAACCCAGTACTTC
.	.	TRBV11-3	TRBJ1-1	CASSLEGTTEAFF	TGTGCCAGCAGCTTAGAGGGGACGACTGAAGCTTTCTTT
.	TRBD1	TRBV3-1/TRBV3-2	TRBJ2-3	CASSLTGQGISDTQYF	TGTGCCAGCAGCCTAACGGGACAGGGGATTTCCGATACGCAGTATTTT
.	.	TRBV10-1	TRBJ2-3	CASSPDLHTDTQYF	TGCGCCAGCAGTCCAGATTTACACACAGATACGCAGTATTTT
once	.	TRBV28	TRBJ1-6	CASRSTTTGRHYNSPLHF	TGTGCCAGCAGGTCTACCACGACGGGACGGCACTATAATTCACCCCTCCACTTT
.	.	TRBV12-3/TRBV12-4	TRBJ1-1	CASVGGNTEAFF	TGTGCCAGTGTGGGGGGGAACACTGAAGCTTTCTTT
.	.	TRBV5-6	TRBJ2-5	CASSRGIVQETQYF	TGTGCCAGCAGCCGCGGTATAGTACAAGAGACCCAGTACTTC
.	.	TRBV19	TRBJ2-7	CASSMAAGGGEEQYF	TGTGCCAGTAGTATGGCCGCCGGAGGCGGAGAGGAGCAGTACTTC
.	.	TRBV19	TRBJ2-7	CASSPREGAEEYF	TGTGCCAGTAGTCCCAGGGAGGGGGCCGAAGAGTACTTC
.	.	TRBV7-9	TRBJ2-2	CASSANHGTRNTGELFF	TGTGCCAGCAGCGCAAACCACGGGACGCGGAACACCGGGGAGCTGTTTTTT
.	.	TRBV30	TRBJ1-6	CAWSRLQTGNSPLHF	TGTGCCTGGAGCCGGCTCCAGACGGGTAATTCACCCCTCCACTTT
once	TRBD2	TRBV15	TRBJ2-3	CATSSHSGASTDTQYF	TGTGCCACCAGCAGTCATAGCGGGGCTAGCACAGATACGCAGTATTTT
.	.	TRBV7-9	TRBJ2-5	CASSFLGREQETQYF	TGTGCCAGCAGCTTCCTGGGGCGTGAGCAAGAGACCCAGTACTTC
.	.	TRBV2	TRBJ1-4	CASSAGRLNEKLFF	TGTGCCAGCAGCGCAGGTAGACTTAATGAAAAACTGTTTTTT
.	TRBD2	TRBV7-9	TRBJ2-1	CASSFAGGQGEQFF	TGTGCCAGCAGCTTCGCGGGGGGCCAGGGTGAGCAGTTCTTC
few	.	TRBV7-2	TRBJ2-1	CASRVGSNNEQFF	TGTGCCAGCAGGGTAGGGAGCAACAATGAGCAGTTCTTC
.	TRBD1	TRBV6-2/TRBV6-3	TRBJ2-6	CASSYRTGVSSGANVLTF	TGTGCCAGCAGTTACCGGACAGGGGTGTCGTCTGGGGCCAACGTCCTGACTTTC
.	.	TRBV5-8	TRBJ1-2	CASSEYVGVRYGYTF	TGTGCCAGCAGCGAATATGTTGGGGTGCGGTATGGCTACACCTTC
.	.	TRBV5-1	TRBJ1-2	CASRIQGVDYGYTF	TGCGCCAGCAGGATACAGGGCGTCGACTATGGCTACACCTTC
.	.	TRBV28	TRBJ1-3	CASSIQTGNTIYF	TGTGCCAGCAGTATACAGACTGGAAACACCATATATTTT
.	.	TRBV4-2	TRBJ1-5	CASSLSLINSNQPQHF	TGTGCCAGCAGCCTCAGTTTAATCAATAGCAATCAGCCCCAGCATTTT